This paragraph reports one TCR beta chain. Its antigen is not identified. Trimming stripped 6 bases from V and 7 bases from J, with 13 bases between. Germline values: CDR1 LGHDT, CDR2 YNNKEL (reference sequence). CDR3 size: 12 residues. Sequencing was performed with immunoSEQ multiplex PCR; in TCRdb, only in-frame clones are kept and a portion is missing. The table lists approximately 72,000 clones, approximately 90% of them singletons. This sample is part of a study of T cell responses to AZD1222 COVID-19 vaccine. General study points: Only 5 or 6 AZD1222 recipients were seropositive at baseline. Clonal diversity was possibly underestimated, and the donors were mostly white British, with more females. The study found Spike-specific TCR breadth and depth rose after two AZD1222 doses.

The genes are TRBV3-1 (or the pseudogene TRBV3-2) and TRBJ2-7, with D unresolved. The sequenced sample was peripheral blood, obtained 28 days after the second AZD1222 dose. This receptor was obtained from an adult who received the AZD1222 COVID-19 vaccine. DNA of the CDR3: TGTGCCAGCAGTGGGGAAGGCCTGGAGCAGTACTTC. Translation gives CASSGEGLEQYF.